This T cell receptor beta chain was captured by sequencing in a study of T cell responses to AZD1222 COVID-19 vaccine. Study conclusions and caveats: Unmutated regions of variants are reportedly targeted by nearly half of spike-specific TCRs. Without day 14 samples, only post-peak T cell repertoires were studied.

Combined were second doses at about 4 or about 12 weeks. Concerning this clone itself: The antigen remains undetermined.

The V and J ends lost 5 bases and 4 bases, in that order; junction bases with no gene match: 2. There are 12 residues in the CDR3. Data came from immunoSEQ multiplex PCR; TCRdb stores just in-frame clones and leaves some out. The table lists around 150,000 clones, roughly 91% of them singletons. The rearrangement uses TRBV12-3 or TRBV12-4 and TRBJ2-7; 7 nucleotides align to TRBD1. The sequence was obtained from an adult who received the AZD1222 COVID-19 vaccine. Material: peripheral blood, obtained 28 days after the second AZD1222 dose. The CDR3 protein is CASSEGAYEQYF. The CDR3, as DNA: TGTGCCAGCAGTGAGGGGGCTTACGAGCAGTACTTC.